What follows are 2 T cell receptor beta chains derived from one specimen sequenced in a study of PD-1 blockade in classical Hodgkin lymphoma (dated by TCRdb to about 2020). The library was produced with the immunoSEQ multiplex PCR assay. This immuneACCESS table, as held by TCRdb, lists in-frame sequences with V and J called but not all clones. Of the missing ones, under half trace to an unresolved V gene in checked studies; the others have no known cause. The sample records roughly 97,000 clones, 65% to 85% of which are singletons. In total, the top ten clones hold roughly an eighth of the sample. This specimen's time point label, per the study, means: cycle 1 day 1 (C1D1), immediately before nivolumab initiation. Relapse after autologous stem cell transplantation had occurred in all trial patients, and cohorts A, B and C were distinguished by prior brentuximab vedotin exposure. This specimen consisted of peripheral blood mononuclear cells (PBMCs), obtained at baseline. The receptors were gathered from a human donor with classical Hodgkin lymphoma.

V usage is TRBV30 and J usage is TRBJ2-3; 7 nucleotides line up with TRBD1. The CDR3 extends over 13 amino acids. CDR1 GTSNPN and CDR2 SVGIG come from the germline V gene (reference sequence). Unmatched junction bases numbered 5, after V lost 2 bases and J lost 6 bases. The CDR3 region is CAWSRQGIDTQYF. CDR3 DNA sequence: TGTGCCTGGAGTCGACAGGGTATTGATACGCAGTATTTT.

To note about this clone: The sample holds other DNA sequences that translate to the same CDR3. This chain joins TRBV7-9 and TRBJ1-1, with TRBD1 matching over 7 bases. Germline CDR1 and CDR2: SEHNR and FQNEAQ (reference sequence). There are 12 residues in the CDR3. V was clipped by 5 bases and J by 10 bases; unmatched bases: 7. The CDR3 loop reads CASSPGRQGAFF. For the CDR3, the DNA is TGTGCCAGCAGCCCCGGGCGACAGGGAGCTTTCTTT.